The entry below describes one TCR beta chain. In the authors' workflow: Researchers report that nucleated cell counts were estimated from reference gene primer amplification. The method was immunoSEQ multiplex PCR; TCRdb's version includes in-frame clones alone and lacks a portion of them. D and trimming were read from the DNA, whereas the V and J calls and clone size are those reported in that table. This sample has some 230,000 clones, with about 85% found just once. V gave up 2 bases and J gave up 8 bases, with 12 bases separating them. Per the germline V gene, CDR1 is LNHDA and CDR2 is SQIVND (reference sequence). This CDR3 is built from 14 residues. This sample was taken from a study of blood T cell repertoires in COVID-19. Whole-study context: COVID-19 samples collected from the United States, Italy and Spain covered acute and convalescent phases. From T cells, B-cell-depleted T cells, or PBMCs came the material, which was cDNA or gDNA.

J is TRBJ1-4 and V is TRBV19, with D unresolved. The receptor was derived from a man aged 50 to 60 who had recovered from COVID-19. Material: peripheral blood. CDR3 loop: CASSIFGKEEKLFF. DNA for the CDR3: TGTGCCAGTAGTATATTCGGGAAAGAGGAAAAACTGTTTTTT. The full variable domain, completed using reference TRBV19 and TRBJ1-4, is DGGITQSPKYLFRKEGQNVTLSCEQNLNHDAMYWYRQDPGQGLRLIYYSQIVNDFQKGDIAEGYSVSREKKESFPLTVTSAQKNPTAFYLCASSIFGKEEKLFFGSGTQLSVL.